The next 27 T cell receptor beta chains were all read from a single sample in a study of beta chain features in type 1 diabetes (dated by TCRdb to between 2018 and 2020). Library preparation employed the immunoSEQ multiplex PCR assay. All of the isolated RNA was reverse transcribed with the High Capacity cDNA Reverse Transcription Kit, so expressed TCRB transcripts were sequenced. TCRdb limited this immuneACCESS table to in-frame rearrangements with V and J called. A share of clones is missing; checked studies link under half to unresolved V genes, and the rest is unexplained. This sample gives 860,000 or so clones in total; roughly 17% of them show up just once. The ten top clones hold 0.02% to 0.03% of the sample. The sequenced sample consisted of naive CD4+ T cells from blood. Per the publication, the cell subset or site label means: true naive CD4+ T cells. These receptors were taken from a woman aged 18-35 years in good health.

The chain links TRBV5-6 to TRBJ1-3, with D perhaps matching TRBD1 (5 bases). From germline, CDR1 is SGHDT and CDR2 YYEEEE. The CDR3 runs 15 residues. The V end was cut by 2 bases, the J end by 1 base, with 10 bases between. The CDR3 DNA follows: TGTGCCAGCAGCTTTGGGGGGTTGTCTGGAAACACCATATATTTT. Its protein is CASSFGGLSGNTIYF.

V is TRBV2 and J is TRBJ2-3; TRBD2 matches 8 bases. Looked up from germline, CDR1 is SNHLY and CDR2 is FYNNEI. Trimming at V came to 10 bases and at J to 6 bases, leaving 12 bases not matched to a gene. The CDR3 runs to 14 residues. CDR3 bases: TGTGCCACCCAGCGGGAGTATTCGTCGGATACGCAGTATTTT. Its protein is CATQREYSSDTQYF.

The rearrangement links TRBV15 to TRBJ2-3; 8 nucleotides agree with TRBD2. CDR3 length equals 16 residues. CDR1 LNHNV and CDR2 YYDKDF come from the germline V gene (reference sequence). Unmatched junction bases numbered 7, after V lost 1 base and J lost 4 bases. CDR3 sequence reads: CATSRAIAGPADTQYF. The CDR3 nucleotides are TGTGCCACCAGCAGAGCAATAGCGGGACCAGCAGATACGCAGTATTTT.

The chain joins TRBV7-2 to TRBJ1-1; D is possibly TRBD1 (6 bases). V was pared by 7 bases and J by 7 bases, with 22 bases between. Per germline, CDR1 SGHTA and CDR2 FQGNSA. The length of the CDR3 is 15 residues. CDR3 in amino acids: CASTAYRVAGGEAFF. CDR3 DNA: TGTGCCAGCACCGCTTACAGGGTCGCCGGCGGTGAAGCTTTCTTT. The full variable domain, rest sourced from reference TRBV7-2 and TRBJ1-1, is GAGVSQSPSNKVTEKGKDVELRCDPISGHTALYWYRQSLGQGLEFLIYFQGNSAPDKSGLPSDRFSAERTGGSVSTLTIQRTQQEDSAVYLCASTAYRVAGGEAFFGQGTRLTVV.

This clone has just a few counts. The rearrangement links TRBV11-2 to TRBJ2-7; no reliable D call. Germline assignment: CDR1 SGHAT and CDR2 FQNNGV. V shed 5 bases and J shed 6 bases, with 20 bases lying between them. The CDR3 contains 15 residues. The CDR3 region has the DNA TGTGCCAGCAGCCCGAACTGGGCCTCCCTGGGCGAGCAGTACTTC. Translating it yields CASSPNWASLGEQYF.

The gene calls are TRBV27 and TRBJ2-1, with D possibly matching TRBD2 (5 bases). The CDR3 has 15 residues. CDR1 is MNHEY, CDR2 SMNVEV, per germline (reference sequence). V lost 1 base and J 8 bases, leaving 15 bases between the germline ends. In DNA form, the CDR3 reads TGTGCCAGCAGTTTATGGGCGGGCGAGAGCGATGAGCAGTTCTTC. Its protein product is CASSLWAGESDEQFF.

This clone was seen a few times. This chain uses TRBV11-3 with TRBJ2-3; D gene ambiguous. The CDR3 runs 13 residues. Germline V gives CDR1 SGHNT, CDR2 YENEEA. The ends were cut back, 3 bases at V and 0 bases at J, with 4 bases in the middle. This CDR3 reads CASSFQSTDTQYF. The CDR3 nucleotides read TGTGCCAGCAGCTTTCAAAGCACAGATACGCAGTATTTT.

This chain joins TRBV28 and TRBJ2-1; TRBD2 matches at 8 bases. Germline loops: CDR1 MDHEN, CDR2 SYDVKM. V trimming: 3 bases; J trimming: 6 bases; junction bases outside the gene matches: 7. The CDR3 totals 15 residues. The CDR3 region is CASSLSGRIGNEQFF. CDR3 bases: TGTGCCAGCAGTTTGAGCGGGAGAATTGGCAATGAGCAGTTCTTC.

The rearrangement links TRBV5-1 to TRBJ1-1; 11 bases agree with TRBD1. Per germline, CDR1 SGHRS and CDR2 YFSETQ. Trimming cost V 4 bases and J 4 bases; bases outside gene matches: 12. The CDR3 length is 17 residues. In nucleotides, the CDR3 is TGCGCCAGCAGCATTATTGTGGGGACAGGGGGAAGCACTGAAGCTTTCTTT. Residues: CASSIIVGTGGSTEAFF.

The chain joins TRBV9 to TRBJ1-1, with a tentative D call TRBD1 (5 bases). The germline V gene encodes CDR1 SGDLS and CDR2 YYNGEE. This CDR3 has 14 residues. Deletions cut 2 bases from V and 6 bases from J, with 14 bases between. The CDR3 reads CASSVAPGTAEAFF. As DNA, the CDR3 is TGTGCCAGCAGCGTTGCACCAGGGACCGCTGAAGCTTTCTTT. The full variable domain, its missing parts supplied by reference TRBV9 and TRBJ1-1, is DSGVTQTPKHLITATGQRVTLRCSPRSGDLSVYWYQQSLDQGLQFLIQYYNGEERAKGNILERFSAQQFPDLHSELNLSSLELGDSALYFCASSVAPGTAEAFFGQGTRLTVV.

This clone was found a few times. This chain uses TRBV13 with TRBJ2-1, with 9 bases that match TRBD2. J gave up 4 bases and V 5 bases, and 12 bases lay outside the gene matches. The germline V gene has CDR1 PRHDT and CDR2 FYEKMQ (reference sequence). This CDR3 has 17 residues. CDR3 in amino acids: CASSHIGLAGRYNEQFF. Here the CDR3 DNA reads TGTGCCAGCAGCCACATAGGGCTAGCGGGGAGATACAATGAGCAGTTCTTC.

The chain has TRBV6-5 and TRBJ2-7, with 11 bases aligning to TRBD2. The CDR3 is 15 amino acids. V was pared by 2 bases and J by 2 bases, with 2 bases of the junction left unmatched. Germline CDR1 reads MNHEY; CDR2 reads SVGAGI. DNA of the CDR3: TGTGCCAGCAGTTACGGGACTAGCGGAACCTACGAGCAGTACTTC. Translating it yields CASSYGTSGTYEQYF.

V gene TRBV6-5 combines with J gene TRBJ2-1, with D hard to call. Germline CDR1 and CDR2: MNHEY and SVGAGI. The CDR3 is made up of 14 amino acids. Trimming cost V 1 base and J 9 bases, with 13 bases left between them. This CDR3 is CASSYYRRASEQFF. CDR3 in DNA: TGTGCCAGCAGTTACTACCGAAGAGCGAGTGAGCAGTTCTTC.

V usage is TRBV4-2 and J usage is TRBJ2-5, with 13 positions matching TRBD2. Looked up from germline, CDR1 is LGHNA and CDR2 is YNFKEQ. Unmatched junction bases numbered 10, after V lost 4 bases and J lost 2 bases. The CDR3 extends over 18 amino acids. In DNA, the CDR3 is TGTGCCAGCAGCCCGAGTGGGACTAGCGGGACTTCACAAGAGACCCAGTACTTC. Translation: CASSPSGTSGTSQETQYF.

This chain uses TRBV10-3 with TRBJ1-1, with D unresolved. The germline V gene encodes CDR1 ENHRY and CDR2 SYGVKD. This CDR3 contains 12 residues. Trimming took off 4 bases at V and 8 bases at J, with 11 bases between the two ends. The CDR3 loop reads CAISVLGREAFF. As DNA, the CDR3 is TGTGCCATCAGTGTATTAGGTCGCGAAGCTTTCTTT.

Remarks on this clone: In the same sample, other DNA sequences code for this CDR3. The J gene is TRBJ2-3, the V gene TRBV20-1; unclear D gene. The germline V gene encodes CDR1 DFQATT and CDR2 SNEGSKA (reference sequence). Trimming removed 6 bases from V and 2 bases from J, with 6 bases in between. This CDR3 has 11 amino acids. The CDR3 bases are TGCAGTGCCCGGACCACAGATACGCAGTATTTT. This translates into CSARTTDTQYF.

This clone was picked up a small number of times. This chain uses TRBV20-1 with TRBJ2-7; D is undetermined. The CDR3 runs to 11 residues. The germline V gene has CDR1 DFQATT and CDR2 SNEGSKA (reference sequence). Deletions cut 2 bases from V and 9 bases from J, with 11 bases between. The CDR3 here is CSARLDPRQYF. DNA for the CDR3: TGCAGTGCTAGATTGGATCCGCGGCAGTACTTC.

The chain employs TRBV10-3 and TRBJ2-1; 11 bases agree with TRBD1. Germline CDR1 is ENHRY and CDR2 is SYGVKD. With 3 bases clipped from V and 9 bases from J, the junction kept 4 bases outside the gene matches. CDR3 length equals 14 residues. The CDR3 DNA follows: TGTGCCATCAGTGAATGGACAGGGGGCGGTGAGCAGTTCTTC. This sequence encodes CAISEWTGGGEQFF.

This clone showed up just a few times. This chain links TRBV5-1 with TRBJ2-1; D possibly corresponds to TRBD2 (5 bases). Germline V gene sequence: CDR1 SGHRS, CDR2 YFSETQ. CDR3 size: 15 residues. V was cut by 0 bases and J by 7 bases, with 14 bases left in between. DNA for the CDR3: TGCGCCAGCAGCTTGGTGCGGGCCTCGGGGAATGAGCAGTTCTTC. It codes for CASSLVRASGNEQFF.

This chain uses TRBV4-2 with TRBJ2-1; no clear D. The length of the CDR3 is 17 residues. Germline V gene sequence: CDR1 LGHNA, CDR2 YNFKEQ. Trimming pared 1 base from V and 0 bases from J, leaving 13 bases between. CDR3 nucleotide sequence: TGTGCCAGCAGCCAAGGGGGTCTCTCGAGCTCCTACAATGAGCAGTTCTTC. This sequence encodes CASSQGGLSSSYNEQFF.

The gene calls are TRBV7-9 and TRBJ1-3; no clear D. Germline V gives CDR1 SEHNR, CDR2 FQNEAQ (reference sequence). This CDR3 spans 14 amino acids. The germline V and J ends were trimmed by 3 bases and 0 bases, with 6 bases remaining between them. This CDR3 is CASSLGPSGNTIYF. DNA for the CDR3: TGTGCCAGCAGCTTGGGTCCCTCTGGAAACACCATATATTTT.

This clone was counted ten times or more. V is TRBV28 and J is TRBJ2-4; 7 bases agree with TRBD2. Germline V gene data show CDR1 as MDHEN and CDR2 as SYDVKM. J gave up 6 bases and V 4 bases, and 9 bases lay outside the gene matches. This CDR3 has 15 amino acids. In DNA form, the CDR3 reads TGTGCCAGCAGTTCCCCGGGAGGCGGGCGAAACATTCAGTACTTC. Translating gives CASSSPGGGRNIQYF.

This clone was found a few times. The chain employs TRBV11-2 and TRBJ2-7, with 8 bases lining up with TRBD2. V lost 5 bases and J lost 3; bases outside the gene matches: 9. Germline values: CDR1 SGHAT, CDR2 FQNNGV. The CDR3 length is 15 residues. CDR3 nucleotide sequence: TGTGCCAGCAGCCCAGATAGCGGGATTCACTACGAGCAGTACTTC. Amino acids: CASSPDSGIHYEQYF.

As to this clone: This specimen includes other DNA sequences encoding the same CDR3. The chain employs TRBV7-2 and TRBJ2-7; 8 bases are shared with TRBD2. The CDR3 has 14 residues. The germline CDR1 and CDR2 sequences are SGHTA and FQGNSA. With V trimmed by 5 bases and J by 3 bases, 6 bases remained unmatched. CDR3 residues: CASSPTSGNYEQYF. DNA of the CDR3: TGTGCCAGCAGCCCTACTAGCGGAAACTACGAGCAGTACTTC.

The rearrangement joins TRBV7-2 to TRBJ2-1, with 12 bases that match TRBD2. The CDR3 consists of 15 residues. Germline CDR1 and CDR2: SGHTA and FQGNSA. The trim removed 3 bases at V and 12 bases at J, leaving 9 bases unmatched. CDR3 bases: TGTGCCAGCAGCTTGGGACTAGCGGGCACGGGATCGCAGTTCTTC. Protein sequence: CASSLGLAGTGSQFF.

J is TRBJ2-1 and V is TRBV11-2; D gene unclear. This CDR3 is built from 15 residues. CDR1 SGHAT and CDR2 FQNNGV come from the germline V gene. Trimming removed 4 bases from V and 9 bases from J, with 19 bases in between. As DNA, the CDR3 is TGTGCCAGCAGCTCTGGACCAACCCCCCTCACTGAGCAGTTCTTC. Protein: CASSSGPTPLTEQFF.

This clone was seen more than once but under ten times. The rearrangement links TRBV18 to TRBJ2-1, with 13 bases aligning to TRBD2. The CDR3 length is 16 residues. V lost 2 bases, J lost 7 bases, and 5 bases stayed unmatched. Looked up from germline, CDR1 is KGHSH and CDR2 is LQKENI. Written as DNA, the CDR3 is TGTGCCAGCTCACCAGGACTAGCGGGAGCGGGAAATGAGCAGTTCTTC. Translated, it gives CASSPGLAGAGNEQFF. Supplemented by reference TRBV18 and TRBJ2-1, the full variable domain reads NAGVMQNPRHLVRRRGQEARLRCSPMKGHSHVYWYRQLPEEGLKFMVYLQKENIIDESGMPKERFSAEFPKEGPSILRIQQVVRGDSAAYFCASSPGLAGAGNEQFFGPGTRLTVL.